Here is one T cell receptor (beta chain) with its context. Its antigen is unknown. This entry comes from a study of OX40 agonist ivuxolimab in advanced cancers. The wider study: Cohort: about 82% men, mean age around 55, aged roughly 20 to 79. Partial responses were achieved by three patients, one with hepatocellular carcinoma and two with cutaneous melanoma. Broader study findings: Blood T cells, both CD4+ and CD8+, expanded clonally by week 6 at 0.1 to 3.0 mg/kg.

The method was immunoSEQ multiplex PCR; TCRdb's version includes in-frame clones alone and lacks a portion of them. The sample includes roughly 90,000 clones, approximately 90% seen only once; the top ten take approximately 1.3%. The V end lost 2 bases, the J end lost 0 bases, and 12 bases lay between the germline ends. The CDR3 contains 16 residues. The germline gives CDR1 SGHVS, CDR2 FNYEAQ. The chain uses TRBV7-6 and TRBJ2-3; D gene uncertain. This receptor was taken from an adult with an advanced solid tumor such as melanoma, head and neck, liver or kidney cancer. The sequencing here drew on CD4+ or CD8+ T cells sorted from blood, taken in a trial of the OX40 agonist ivuxolimab. CDR3 DNA: TGTGCCAGCAGCTTATCGGCCAGAACAAGCACAGATACGCAGTATTTT. Translating it yields CASSLSARTSTDTQYF.